The 21 T cell receptor beta chains given below trace back to one sample, sequenced in a study of radiation and T cells in renal cell carcinoma. Time point here: baseline pretreatment blood. The treatment was: 15 Gy SBRT to primary tumor, nephrectomy 4 weeks later. Sequencing was performed with immunoSEQ multiplex PCR; in TCRdb, only in-frame clones are kept and a portion is missing. The table records about 22,000 clones, about 80% of them present only once. Here the sequenced sample was blood, taken from a patient whose treatment included radiotherapy and nephrectomy. These TCRs come from a man in his 60s with renal cell carcinoma.

This chain links TRBV19 with TRBJ1-5; D not certain. The germline V and J ends were trimmed by 5 bases and 1 base, with 9 bases remaining between them. The CDR3 totals 14 residues. Germline CDR1 LNHDA, CDR2 SQIVND (reference sequence). CDR3 residues: CASSRWGSNQPQHF. The CDR3 DNA follows: TGTGCCAGTAGTCGGTGGGGAAGCAATCAGCCCCAGCATTTT.

The chain links TRBV29-1 to TRBJ2-1, with a possible D match to TRBD2 (6 bases). The CDR3 has 13 residues. The ends were cut back, 4 bases at V and 9 bases at J, with 16 bases in the middle. Germline CDR1 reads SQVTM; CDR2 reads ANQGSEA. The CDR3 spells CSVVLGGGSEQFF. The CDR3 nucleotides are TGCAGCGTTGTGCTGGGGGGTGGCTCTGAGCAGTTCTTC.

The genes are TRBV6-5 and TRBJ2-1; D could derive from TRBD1 or TRBD2 (5 bases each). Trimming cost V 0 bases and J 3 bases, with 9 bases left between them. Looked up from germline, CDR1 is MNHEY and CDR2 is SVGAGI. The CDR3 is 15 residues long. The CDR3 nucleotides read TGTGCCAGCAGTTACTCAGGGGACGGCTACAATGAGCAGTTCTTC. It specifies CASSYSGDGYNEQFF.

J is TRBJ1-2 and V is TRBV18; D not certain. The ends were cut back, 2 bases at V and 2 bases at J, with 9 bases in the middle. The CDR3 has 14 amino acids. Germline CDR1 KGHSH, CDR2 LQKENI. The CDR3 is CASSPTPTNYGYTF. The CDR3 nucleotides are TGTGCCAGCTCACCAACCCCGACCAACTATGGCTACACCTTC. Variable domain in full (rest from reference TRBV18 and TRBJ1-2): NAGVMQNPRHLVRRRGQEARLRCSPMKGHSHVYWYRQLPEEGLKFMVYLQKENIIDESGMPKERFSAEFPKEGPSILRIQQVVRGDSAAYFCASSPTPTNYGYTFGSGTRLTVV.

This chain uses TRBV7-2 with TRBJ1-6; D remains ambiguous. Germline V gives CDR1 SGHTA, CDR2 FQGNSA. The germline V and J ends were trimmed by 0 bases and 9 bases, with 6 bases remaining between them. The CDR3 is made up of 13 amino acids. The CDR3, as DNA: TGTGCCAGCAGCTTAGCAGTGGGTTCACCCCTCCACTTT. This sequence encodes CASSLAVGSPLHF.

The chain combines TRBV5-1 with TRBJ2-1; D might be TRBD1 (5 bases). Trimming pared 3 bases from V and 7 bases from J, leaving 14 bases between. The CDR3 consists of 14 residues. The germline CDR1 and CDR2 sequences are SGHRS and YFSETQ. The CDR3 DNA sequence: TGCGCCAGCAGCTCCAGTGCAAGGGGAAATGAGCAGTTCTTC. Its translation: CASSSSARGNEQFF.

The count of this clone is one. CDR3 in DNA: TGTGCCAGCAGTGAAGGACTAGCGGGACTACAAGAGACCCAGTACTTC. This encodes CASSEGLAGLQETQYF. The genes are TRBV13 and TRBJ2-5; TRBD2 matches at 12 bases. The length of the CDR3 is 16 residues. CDR1 and CDR2 from the germline V gene are PRHDT and FYEKMQ (reference sequence). The V segment lost 6 bases and the J segment 2 bases; nucleotides outside the gene matches: 7.

The chain links TRBV19 to TRBJ2-5; 10 positions agree with TRBD1. This CDR3 spans 18 amino acids. The germline CDR1 and CDR2 sequences are LNHDA and SQIVND (reference sequence). V lost 9 bases, J lost 0 bases, and 16 bases stayed unmatched. CDR3 bases: TGTGCCAGGAACCAGAGACAGGGGGCACAACATGACCAAGAGACCCAGTACTTC. Translation: CARNQRQGAQHDQETQYF.

The chain employs TRBV7-6 and TRBJ2-5, with 9 bases lining up with TRBD2. Germline V lookup: CDR1 SGHVS, CDR2 FNYEAQ. V trimming: 2 bases; J trimming: 2 bases; junction bases outside the gene matches: 3. CDR3 length equals 15 residues. The CDR3 region is CASSLFSGRQETQYF. The CDR3 DNA sequence: TGTGCCAGCAGCTTATTCAGCGGGAGGCAAGAGACCCAGTACTTC.

The chain recombines TRBV11-2 with TRBJ1-4; the D is unclear. Trimming removed 0 bases at V and 12 bases at J, with 11 bases between. Germline values: CDR1 SGHAT, CDR2 FQNNGV. This CDR3 is 13 amino acids long. Here the CDR3 reads CASSLDREVELFF. Written as DNA, the CDR3 is TGTGCCAGCAGCTTAGATAGGGAGGTTGAACTGTTTTTT.

The V and J genes are TRBV30 and TRBJ1-4, with D maybe TRBD1 (5 bases). Trimming removed 0 bases at V and 8 bases at J, with 10 bases between. The CDR3 totals 13 residues. Germline V gene data show CDR1 as GTSNPN and CDR2 as SVGIG (reference sequence). The CDR3 spells CAWSVGRAEKLFF. CDR3 nucleotides: TGTGCCTGGAGTGTGGGCAGGGCGGAAAAACTGTTTTTT.

The CDR3 DNA reads TGTGCCAGCAGCTTGGACAGGGTAGGCGAGCAGTACTTC. Translating gives CASSLDRVGEQYF. V and J are TRBV5-4 and TRBJ2-7, with a weak D call TRBD1 (6 bases). Trimming took off 0 bases at V and 6 bases at J, with 10 bases between the two ends. Germline CDR1 reads SGHNT; CDR2 reads YYREEE (reference sequence). The CDR3 contains 13 residues.

The genes are TRBV5-5 and TRBJ1-4; 9 bases are a match to TRBD1. The germline gives CDR1 SGHKS, CDR2 YYEKEE (reference sequence). The V segment lost 1 base and the J segment 8 bases; nucleotides outside the gene matches: 9. The CDR3 has 16 residues. This CDR3 is CASSLWTGAPREKLFF. CDR3 DNA: TGTGCCAGCAGCTTGTGGACAGGGGCCCCCAGGGAAAAACTGTTTTTT.

V gene TRBV18 combines with J gene TRBJ1-2, with TRBD1 matching 7 bases. CDR3 length: 12 amino acids. CDR1 KGHSH and CDR2 LQKENI come from the germline V gene. J was trimmed by 10 bases and V by 4 bases; bases with no gene match: 6. The CDR3 bases are TGTGCCAGCTCACTACAGACAGGGACCTACACCTTC. Translated, it gives CASSLQTGTYTF.

Only one count was recorded for this clone. This chain connects TRBV13 to TRBJ1-2; no firm D call. CDR3 length: 16 amino acids. Germline CDR1 and CDR2: PRHDT and FYEKMQ (reference sequence). The germline V and J ends were trimmed by 5 bases and 1 base, with 17 bases remaining between them. The CDR3 loop reads CASSPKVDLDNYGYTF. The CDR3 DNA is TGTGCCAGCAGCCCGAAGGTTGACTTGGATAACTATGGCTACACCTTC.

The chain recombines TRBV29-1 with TRBJ2-6; 7 positions match TRBD1. The CDR3 extends over 18 amino acids. Germline CDR1 SQVTM, CDR2 ANQGSEA. J lost 0 bases, V lost 6 bases, and 14 bases had no gene match. CDR3 coding DNA: TGCAGCGTCGCCGGGACAAGGGGGCGAGGCTCTGGGGCCAACGTCCTGACTTTC. The encoded protein is CSVAGTRGRGSGANVLTF. The variable domain in full, with the rest retrieved from reference TRBV29-1 and TRBJ2-6, is SAVISQKPSRDICQRGTSLTIQCQVDSQVTMMFWYRQQPGQSLTLIATANQGSEATYESGFVIDKFPISRPNLTFSTLTVSNMSPEDSSIYLCSVAGTRGRGSGANVLTFGAGSRLTVL.

The chain recombines TRBV5-6 with TRBJ2-5; 9 nucleotides line up with TRBD1. Per the germline V gene, CDR1 is SGHDT and CDR2 is YYEEEE. This CDR3 contains 16 residues. After removal of 0 bases from V and 4 bases from J, the junction contained 7 bases not matched to a gene. The CDR3, as DNA: TGTGCCAGCAGCTTGGACGGGACAGGGAGTCTAGAGACCCAGTACTTC. Translated, it gives CASSLDGTGSLETQYF.

V usage is TRBV18 and J usage is TRBJ2-7; D is unclear. This CDR3 is 13 amino acids long. The V end was cut by 0 bases, the J end by 5 bases, with 8 bases between. Germline V gives CDR1 KGHSH, CDR2 LQKENI. CDR3 nucleotides: TGTGCCAGCTCACCACCGTCGCTCAACGAGCAGTACTTC. This translates into CASSPPSLNEQYF.

The chain uses TRBV7-2 and TRBJ1-5, with D possibly matching TRBD1 (6 bases). Germline V lookup: CDR1 SGHTA, CDR2 FQGNSA. Trimming removed 6 bases at V and 6 bases at J, with 15 bases between. The CDR3 sequence is 14 residues long. Here the CDR3 DNA reads TGTGCCAGCAGACCAGGGATCAGGGGTCAGCCCCAGCATTTT. It encodes CASRPGIRGQPQHF.

The V and J genes are TRBV19 and TRBJ1-5; the match to TRBD1 covers 9 bases. This CDR3 spans 18 amino acids. CDR1 LNHDA and CDR2 SQIVND come from the germline V gene (reference sequence). The trim removed 2 bases at V and 6 bases at J, leaving 14 bases unmatched. CDR3 amino acids: CASSIRRDRVQQGQPQHF. The CDR3 DNA reads TGTGCCAGTAGTATAAGACGGGACAGGGTACAGCAGGGTCAGCCCCAGCATTTT.

This clone has just a few counts. The rearrangement links TRBV29-1 to TRBJ2-6; 9 positions agree with TRBD2. This CDR3 comprises 18 residues. CDR1 is SQVTM and CDR2 is ANQGSEA in the germline V gene. V was clipped by 4 bases and J by 3 bases; unmatched bases: 13. The CDR3 DNA reads as TGCAGCGTTGTCTTAGCGGGAGAAACCTTGGGTGGGGCCAACGTCCTGACTTTC. This codes for CSVVLAGETLGGANVLTF.